These 26 T cell receptor beta chains were sequenced from one sample in a study of blood T cell repertoires in COVID-19. Sequencing used immunoSEQ multiplex PCR; TCRdb keeps in-frame clones, though not all of them. The sample carries around 110,000 clones, roughly 83% recorded once. Sequenced sample: peripheral blood. These TCRs come from a man aged 25-40 years with acute or convalescent COVID-19.

This clone was recorded once. The chain recombines TRBV5-4 with TRBJ1-2; 8 bases fit TRBD1. Germline CDR1 reads SGHNT; CDR2 reads YYREEE (reference sequence). The J segment lost 7 bases and the V segment lost 3 bases, leaving 11 bases of the junction unmatched. This CDR3 spans 15 amino acids. CDR3 DNA: TGTGCCAGCAGCTCCGACCAGACAGGGGATGCTGGCTACACCTTC. Translating gives CASSSDQTGDAGYTF.

Concerning this clone itself: Relative to the germline gene, one junction end is altered; a read error may explain this. The chain combines TRBV12-5 with TRBJ2-3; 11 nucleotides align to TRBD2. The CDR3 sequence is 17 residues long. CDR1 is LGHNT, CDR2 FRNRAP, per germline. The CDR3, as DNA: TGTGCTAGTGGTTTGGTAACTAGCGGGAGATCCACAAATACGCAGTATTTT. Its translation: CASGLVTSGRSTNTQYF.

The chain recombines TRBV19 with TRBJ1-1; D not certain. The CDR3 is 14 amino acids. Trimming removed 3 bases from V and 4 bases from J, with 12 bases in between. In germline, CDR1 is LNHDA, CDR2 SQIVND (reference sequence). The CDR3 DNA reads TGTGCCAGTAGTATCGGACTAGGTGGCACTGAAGCTTTCTTT. It specifies CASSIGLGGTEAFF.

The chain carries TRBV5-1 and TRBJ1-1, with TRBD1 identical over 7 bases. The germline V gene has CDR1 SGHRS and CDR2 YFSETQ. Trimming removed 8 bases from V and 0 bases from J; junction bases left unmatched: 10. The CDR3 length is 15 residues. Written as DNA, the CDR3 is TGCGCCAGTGGACAGGCCGCTGGAATGAACACTGAAGCTTTCTTT. As protein: CASGQAAGMNTEAFF.

V and J are TRBV4-1 and TRBJ2-1; 9 bases map to TRBD2. The CDR3 consists of 15 residues. Trimming cost V 3 bases and J 3 bases; bases outside gene matches: 3. Germline V CDR1 and CDR2: MGHRA, YSYEKL. The CDR3 protein is CASSQTSGHYNEQFF. CDR3 sequence (DNA): TGCGCCAGCAGCCAGACTAGCGGACACTACAATGAGCAGTTCTTC.

Only one count was recorded for this clone. The chain employs TRBV4-2 and TRBJ1-2; D may be TRBD1 (6 bases). The CDR3 spans 12 residues. The V gene lost 5 bases and the J gene lost 8 bases, with 12 bases spanning the gap. CDR1 LGHNA and CDR2 YNFKEQ come from the germline V gene. The CDR3 nucleotides are TGTGCCAGCAGCTCCCTCAGGGGAGGCTACACCTTC. It specifies CASSSLRGGYTF.

The rearrangement links TRBV5-1 to TRBJ2-5; 8 bases are a match to TRBD1. The CDR3 has 15 residues. Germline V CDR1 and CDR2: SGHRS, YFSETQ. J lost 5 bases, V lost 4 bases, and 10 bases had no gene match. CDR3 DNA: TGCGCCAGCAGCGGGGCAGGGGGCTTATGGGAGACCCAGTACTTC. The encoded protein is CASSGAGGLWETQYF. Combining the CDR3 with reference TRBV5-1 and TRBJ2-5 gives the whole variable domain KAGVTQTPRYLIKTRGQQVTLSCSPISGHRSVSWYQQTPGQGLQFLFEYFSETQRNKGNFPGRFSGRQFSNSRSEMNVSTLELGDSALYLCASSGAGGLWETQYFGPGTRLLVL.

The chain couples TRBV3-1 (or the pseudogene TRBV3-2) to TRBJ1-1; D remains ambiguous. This CDR3 region has 14 residues. The V end lost 0 bases, the J end lost 0 bases, and 5 bases lay between the germline ends. In germline, CDR1 is LGHDT, CDR2 YNNKEL (reference sequence). The CDR3 loop is CASSQDSVNTEAFF. The CDR3 DNA is TGTGCCAGCAGCCAAGATTCTGTGAACACTGAAGCTTTCTTT.

This sequence joins TRBV7-9 and TRBJ2-5; D is perhaps TRBD1 (5 bases). The CDR3 is 13 amino acids. Germline V CDR1 and CDR2: SEHNR, FQNEAQ (reference sequence). V gave up 2 bases and J gave up 14 bases, with 18 bases separating them. The CDR3 is CASSLYSGFGSYF. For the CDR3, the DNA is TGTGCCAGCAGCTTATACTCAGGGTTCGGTAGCTACTTC.

This clone was seen once. The genes are TRBV5-8 and TRBJ1-2, with 8 nucleotides matching TRBD1. After removal of 0 bases from V and 4 bases from J, the junction contained 2 bases not matched to a gene. The germline V gene encodes CDR1 SGHTS and CDR2 YDEGEE. This CDR3 is built from 14 residues. DNA of the CDR3: TGTGCCAGCAGCTTGGGACAGGGGTTCTATGGCTACACCTTC. Protein sequence: CASSLGQGFYGYTF. The whole variable domain, remainder taken from reference TRBV5-8 and TRBJ1-2, is EAGVTQSPTHLIKTRGQQATLRCSPISGHTSVYWYQQALGLGLQFLLWYDEGEERNRGNFPPRFSGRQFPNYSSELNVNALELEDSALYLCASSLGQGFYGYTFGSGTRLTVV.

The V gene is TRBV6-1, the J gene TRBJ1-3; 12 bases match TRBD1. Germline V gives CDR1 MNHNS, CDR2 SASEGT. The CDR3 is 18 residues long. Losses at the gene ends were 4 bases for V and 1 base for J; bases not matched to a gene: 8. CDR3 coding DNA: TGTGCCAGCAGTGGGCTCGGGACAGGGGGCGTTTCTGGAAACACCATATATTTT. Its translation is CASSGLGTGGVSGNTIYF.

As regards this clone: Additional DNA sequences in this sample encode the identical CDR3. The CDR3 DNA sequence: TGTGCCAGCAGCCCAGGACAGGGTTTAAACTATGGCTACACCTTC. Translating gives CASSPGQGLNYGYTF. The V call is TRBV5-4, the J call TRBJ1-2, with 8 bases aligning to TRBD1. The CDR3 is made up of 15 amino acids. Germline assignment: CDR1 SGHNT and CDR2 YYREEE (reference sequence). V was clipped by 4 bases and J by 2 bases; unmatched bases: 7.

The chain joins TRBV7-9 to TRBJ2-1; TRBD2 agrees at 11 bases. Germline CDR1 reads SEHNR; CDR2 reads FQNEAQ (reference sequence). The CDR3 is 15 residues long. V dropped 5 bases and J dropped 8; count of bases not matched to a gene: 8. This CDR3 is CASSLTSGSMDEQFF. The DNA of the CDR3 is TGTGCCAGCAGCCTAACTAGCGGGAGTATGGATGAGCAGTTCTTC.

In nucleotides, the CDR3 is TGCAGTGCTAGTCGGGCAGGGGAAGTAACTGAAGCTTTCTTT. Translating it yields CSASRAGEVTEAFF. The rearrangement uses TRBV20-1 and TRBJ1-1; perhaps TRBD1 as D (6 bases). Germline V gene lookup returns CDR1 DFQATT and CDR2 SNEGSKA (reference sequence). The CDR3 totals 14 residues. The V gene lost 3 bases and the J gene lost 5 bases, with 16 bases spanning the gap.

This clone appeared a single time. The V and J genes are TRBV9 and TRBJ2-3; TRBD2 agrees at 12 bases. CDR3 length: 18 residues. Germline V lookup: CDR1 SGDLS, CDR2 YYNGEE. The ends lost 1 base at V and 5 bases at J; junction bases unmatched: 11. In nucleotides, the CDR3 is TGTGCCAGCAGCGTAAGAATTGCGGAGACTAGCGGGAGAGATACGCAGTATTTT. Translation: CASSVRIAETSGRDTQYF.

CDR3 DNA: TGTGCCAGCAGCCAAGTAACAGGGTGGAACTATGGCTACACCTTC. This encodes CASSQVTGWNYGYTF. V is TRBV3-1 (or the pseudogene TRBV3-2) and J is TRBJ1-2; weak D call: TRBD1 (6 bases). Germline lookup yields CDR1 LGHDT and CDR2 YNNKEL (reference sequence). Trimming cost V 1 base and J 2 bases, with 11 bases left between them. CDR3 size: 15 residues.

The chain is built from TRBV5-4 and TRBJ2-7, with D possibly being TRBD1 (7 bases). CDR3 length equals 17 residues. Germline lookup yields CDR1 SGHNT and CDR2 YYREEE (reference sequence). Trimming cost V 0 bases and J 0 bases, with 16 bases left between them. The CDR3 loop is CASSLGGGGANSYEQYF. The CDR3 bases are TGTGCCAGCAGCTTGGGAGGGGGCGGGGCAAACTCCTACGAGCAGTACTTC. Full variable domain (outside the CDR3, taken from reference TRBV5-4 and TRBJ2-7): ETGVTQSPTHLIKTRGQQVTLRCSSQSGHNTVSWYQQALGQGPQFIFQYYREEENGRGNFPPRFSGLQFPNYSSELNVNALELDDSALYLCASSLGGGGANSYEQYFGPGTRLTVT.

The J gene is TRBJ2-2, the V gene TRBV6-5; 8 nucleotides agree with TRBD2. The CDR3 contains 15 residues. The germline CDR1 and CDR2 sequences are MNHEY and SVGAGI. V trimming: 6 bases; J trimming: 2 bases; junction bases outside the gene matches: 5. CDR3 sequence: CASRPRGANTGELFF. In DNA form, the CDR3 reads TGTGCCAGCAGGCCGCGGGGGGCAAACACCGGGGAGCTGTTTTTT.

The chain links TRBV6-1 to TRBJ2-7; TRBD2 aligns across 11 bases. CDR3 size: 15 residues. V shed 0 bases, J shed 2 bases, and the junction held 0 bases outside the gene matches. Germline V gene sequence: CDR1 MNHNS, CDR2 SASEGT. The CDR3 DNA is TGTGCCAGCAGTGAAGCTAGCGGGGGGGCCTACGAGCAGTACTTC. This gives the protein CASSEASGGAYEQYF.

V and J are TRBV19 and TRBJ2-5; a weak D match, TRBD2 (7 bases). The germline V gene encodes CDR1 LNHDA and CDR2 SQIVND (reference sequence). This CDR3 spans 16 amino acids. Trimming pared 2 bases from V and 4 bases from J, leaving 17 bases between. In DNA, the CDR3 is TGTGCCAGTAGTATAAGTTTAGGGGGGGGGCGAGAGACCCAGTACTTC. It is translated as CASSISLGGGRETQYF.

The chain joins TRBV19 to TRBJ1-2, with 8 bases fitting TRBD1. The V segment lost 7 bases and the J segment 0 bases; nucleotides outside the gene matches: 7. The CDR3 spans 15 residues. CDR1 LNHDA and CDR2 SQIVND come from the germline V gene (reference sequence). This CDR3 is CASKITGGANYGYTF. CDR3 sequence (DNA): TGTGCCAGTAAAATAACAGGGGGGGCTAACTATGGCTACACCTTC. The full variable domain, rest sourced from reference TRBV19 and TRBJ1-2, is DGGITQSPKYLFRKEGQNVTLSCEQNLNHDAMYWYRQDPGQGLRLIYYSQIVNDFQKGDIAEGYSVSREKKESFPLTVTSAQKNPTAFYLCASKITGGANYGYTFGSGTRLTVV.

CDR3 residues: CASSLAPSGINEQFF. CDR3 nucleotides: TGTGCCAGCAGCTTAGCGCCTAGCGGGATTAATGAGCAGTTCTTC. The chain recombines TRBV7-8 with TRBJ2-1, with 9 bases that match TRBD2. Per germline, CDR1 SGHVS and CDR2 FQNEAQ. J gave up 7 bases and V 0 bases, and 4 bases lay outside the gene matches. This CDR3 comprises 15 residues.

This chain uses TRBV7-8 with TRBJ2-2; 9 bases map to TRBD1. Germline V gene lookup returns CDR1 SGHVS and CDR2 FQNEAQ. This CDR3 has 18 amino acids. Losses at the gene ends were 3 bases for V and 0 bases for J; bases not matched to a gene: 8. The CDR3 spells CASSFGLRTGANTGELFF. The DNA for the CDR3 is TGTGCCAGCAGCTTCGGACTCAGGACAGGGGCGAACACCGGGGAGCTGTTTTTT.

The chain uses TRBV7-6 and TRBJ2-3; TRBD2 is a possible D gene (5 bases). The V end was cut by 1 base, the J end by 3 bases, with 11 bases between. The CDR3 spans 15 residues. The germline CDR1 and CDR2 sequences are SGHVS and FNYEAQ. CDR3 in amino acids: CASSLVLARTDTQYF. The CDR3 nucleotides are TGTGCCAGCAGCTTAGTGTTAGCGAGGACAGATACGCAGTATTTT. Variable domain in full (rest from reference TRBV7-6 and TRBJ2-3): GAGVSQSPRYKVTKRGQDVALRCDPISGHVSLYWYRQALGQGPEFLTYFNYEAQQDKSGLPNDRFSAERPEGSISTLTIQRTEQRDSAMYRCASSLVLARTDTQYFGPGTRLTVL.

This clone has a handful of counts. This chain connects TRBV5-4 to TRBJ1-1; 7 bases are shared with TRBD1. Germline loops: CDR1 SGHNT, CDR2 YYREEE (reference sequence). There are 13 residues in the CDR3. V lost 4 bases to trimming and J lost 4 bases; unmatched junction nucleotides: 4. The CDR3 DNA follows: TGTGCCAGCAGCCGACAGGGATCCACTGAAGCTTTCTTT. Translation gives CASSRQGSTEAFF.

This sequence joins TRBV5-1 and TRBJ1-4, with 9 positions matching TRBD1. The CDR3 is 14 amino acids. Losses at the gene ends were 4 bases for V and 8 bases for J; bases not matched to a gene: 6. From germline, CDR1 is SGHRS and CDR2 YFSETQ. The CDR3 protein is CASSPQGTGEKLFF. In DNA, the CDR3 is TGCGCCAGCAGCCCACAAGGGACAGGGGAAAAACTGTTTTTT.